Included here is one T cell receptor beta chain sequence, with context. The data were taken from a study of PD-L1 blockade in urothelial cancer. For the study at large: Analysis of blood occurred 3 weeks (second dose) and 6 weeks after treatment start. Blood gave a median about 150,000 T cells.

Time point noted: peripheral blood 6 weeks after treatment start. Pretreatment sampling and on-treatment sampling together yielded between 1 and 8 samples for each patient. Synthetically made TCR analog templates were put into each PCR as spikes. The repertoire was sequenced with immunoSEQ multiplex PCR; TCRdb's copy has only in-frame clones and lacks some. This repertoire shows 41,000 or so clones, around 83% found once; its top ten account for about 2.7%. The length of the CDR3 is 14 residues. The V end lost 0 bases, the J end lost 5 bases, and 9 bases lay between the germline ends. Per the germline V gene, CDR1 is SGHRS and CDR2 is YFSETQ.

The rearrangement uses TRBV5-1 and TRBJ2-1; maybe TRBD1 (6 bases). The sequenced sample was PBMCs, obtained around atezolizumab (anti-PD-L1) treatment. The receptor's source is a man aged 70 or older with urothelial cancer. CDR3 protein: CASSLAGVNNEQFF. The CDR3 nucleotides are TGCGCCAGCAGCTTGGCAGGGGTGAACAATGAGCAGTTCTTC.